Below, one TCR beta chain is given with its context. Its target is not known. This entry belongs to a study of identifying expanded T cells in peripheral blood. The assay was immunoSEQ multiplex PCR, and TCRdb's table has in-frame clones only and misses some. The sample contains around 57,000 clones, around 87% of which appear only once. The study, taken as a whole, reports: Technical replicates showed roughly 1.2 changed clones; approximately 2 weeks about 16; four weeks 19. Two-week clone count variance significantly increased as total template count grew.

This CDR3 contains 14 residues. V trimming: 1 base; J trimming: 13 bases; junction bases outside the gene matches: 6. Germline CDR1 is SGHTA and CDR2 is FQGNSA. The chain is built from TRBV7-2 and TRBJ2-1, with TRBD2 identical over 11 bases. The source is a person between 18 and 75 years old in good health. The source material was blood. The CDR3 nucleotides are TGTGCCAGCAGCTTAGATATTAGCGGGGGGGCCCAGTTCTTC. Amino acid sequence: CASSLDISGGAQFF.